This entry lists 29 T cell receptor beta chains sequenced from one sample in a study of blood T cell repertoires in COVID-19. The repertoire was sequenced with immunoSEQ multiplex PCR; TCRdb's copy has only in-frame clones and lacks some. Here the sample spans 90,000 or so clones, 55% to 80% being singletons. Sequencing input: peripheral blood. These receptors originate from a woman aged 60 to 75 in a cohort sampled during active or convalescent COVID-19.

This chain links TRBV9 with TRBJ2-2, with TRBD2 matching 12 bases. J gave up 5 bases and V 0 bases, and 2 bases lay outside the gene matches. In germline, CDR1 is SGDLS, CDR2 YYNGEE. The CDR3 contains 16 residues. CDR3 nucleotides: TGTGCCAGCAGCGTAGAACTAGCGGGGGGAACCGGGGAGCTGTTTTTT. Its protein product is CASSVELAGGTGELFF. Drawing the rest from reference TRBV9 and TRBJ2-2, the complete variable domain is DSGVTQTPKHLITATGQRVTLRCSPRSGDLSVYWYQQSLDQGLQFLIQYYNGEERAKGNILERFSAQQFPDLHSELNLSSLELGDSALYFCASSVELAGGTGELFFGEGSRLTVL.

V and J are TRBV6-6 and TRBJ1-5; tentatively, D is TRBD1 (5 bases). Germline loops: CDR1 MNHNY, CDR2 SVGAGI (reference sequence). Trimming took 4 bases from V and 2 from J, leaving 9 bases between them. This CDR3 spans 14 amino acids. As DNA, the CDR3 is TGTGCCAGCAGTTCCCGCAGGGGCAATCAGCCCCAGCATTTT. Protein: CASSSRRGNQPQHF.

DNA for the CDR3: TGTGCCAGCAGCCAAGAACTCTTGGGGGGGTTCTCCGCGTACGAGCAGTACTTC. Encoded protein: CASSQELLGGFSAYEQYF. This chain joins TRBV4-2 and TRBJ2-7; 7 bases line up with TRBD2. Germline V gene data show CDR1 as LGHNA and CDR2 as YNFKEQ. The CDR3 is 18 amino acids. The V gene end was trimmed by 0 bases and the J gene end by 4 bases; junction bases not matched to a gene: 15.

V is TRBV6-2 or TRBV6-3 and J is TRBJ2-7; D not certain. The CDR3 length is 15 residues. Trimming left V 3 bases short and J 3 bases short, with 15 bases between. Germline V lookup: CDR1 MNHEY, CDR2 SVGEGT. The CDR3 sequence: CASSYYAGSLYEQYF. CDR3 DNA: TGTGCCAGCAGTTATTACGCCGGGTCCCTCTACGAGCAGTACTTC.

CDR3 sequence reads: CASSSKSGQISYNEQFF. CDR3 bases: TGTGCCAGCAGCTCGAAATCGGGACAGATATCGTACAATGAGCAGTTCTTC. The chain employs TRBV7-6 and TRBJ2-1; 7 bases are a match to TRBD1. J was trimmed by 4 bases and V by 4 bases; bases with no gene match: 13. CDR1 and CDR2 from the germline V gene are SGHVS and FNYEAQ. This CDR3 spans 17 amino acids. Full variable domain (missing parts from reference TRBV7-6 and TRBJ2-1): GAGVSQSPRYKVTKRGQDVALRCDPISGHVSLYWYRQALGQGPEFLTYFNYEAQQDKSGLPNDRFSAERPEGSISTLTIQRTEQRDSAMYRCASSSKSGQISYNEQFFGPGTRLTVL.

This chain connects TRBV4-2 to TRBJ1-3; tentative D call: TRBD1 (5 bases). CDR3 length equals 16 residues. V was trimmed by 0 bases and J by 0 bases, leaving 9 bases between them. Germline loops: CDR1 LGHNA, CDR2 YNFKEQ. CDR3 coding DNA: TGTGCCAGCAGCCAAGAAAGGCAGGGCTCTGGAAACACCATATATTTT. It encodes CASSQERQGSGNTIYF.

V usage is TRBV12-3 or TRBV12-4 and J usage is TRBJ1-1; no definite D call. The ends were cut back, 1 base at V and 9 bases at J, with 12 bases in the middle. The CDR3 loop spans 13 amino acids. For the CDR3, the DNA is TGTGCCAGCAGTTTAGGACGGAGATTGCAAGCTTTCTTT. This translates into CASSLGRRLQAFF.

The V gene is TRBV2, the J gene TRBJ1-1; TRBD1 might be the D (5 bases). V was trimmed by 6 bases and J by 0 bases, leaving 11 bases between them. The CDR3 totals 14 residues. The germline gives CDR1 SNHLY, CDR2 FYNNEI. The CDR3 spells CASRVRVMNTEAFF. CDR3 DNA: TGTGCCAGCAGAGTCAGGGTGATGAACACTGAAGCTTTCTTT.

The chain joins TRBV20-1 to TRBJ2-7; possibly TRBD1 for D (6 bases). The CDR3 contains 11 residues. Trimming shortened V by 6 bases and J by 9 bases, and 15 bases separated the two germline ends. Germline V gene sequence: CDR1 DFQATT, CDR2 SNEGSKA (reference sequence). This CDR3 is CSALNRVGQYF. The CDR3 coding sequence is TGCAGTGCATTAAACAGGGTCGGGCAGTACTTC.

This clone was seen just once. V is TRBV5-1 and J is TRBJ1-1, with unresolved D. The CDR3 has 15 residues. Looked up from germline, CDR1 is SGHRS and CDR2 is YFSETQ. V was pared by 4 bases and J by 1 base, with 14 bases between. This CDR3 is CASSPLGVTNTEAFF. In nucleotides, the CDR3 is TGCGCCAGCAGCCCCCTGGGAGTAACGAACACTGAAGCTTTCTTT.

The chain uses TRBV5-1 and TRBJ2-7, with 9 bases matching TRBD1. The V and J ends lost 4 bases and 1 base, in that order; junction bases with no gene match: 3. The length of the CDR3 is 14 residues. From germline, CDR1 is SGHRS and CDR2 YFSETQ. DNA of the CDR3: TGCGCCAGCAGCCGCGACAGGGGGTCCTACGAGCAGTACTTC. Translation: CASSRDRGSYEQYF.

The chain employs TRBV4-2 and TRBJ2-1, with 10 nucleotides matching TRBD2. Germline values: CDR1 LGHNA, CDR2 YNFKEQ. The V gene end was trimmed by 0 bases and the J gene end by 7 bases; junction bases not matched to a gene: 9. This CDR3 is built from 17 residues. The CDR3 region is CASSQDITAGGVNEQFF. In DNA, the CDR3 is TGTGCCAGCAGCCAAGATATTACAGCGGGGGGGGTTAATGAGCAGTTCTTC.

This clone showed up just a few times. The chain is built from TRBV21-1 and TRBJ2-2; TRBD1 is taken as the D call from the table, unchecked against the DNA. TRBV21-1 is recorded as a pseudogene. CDR3 length: 16 amino acids. As DNA, the CDR3 is TGTGCCAGCAGCAAAGATCGGACAAGATCAACCGGGGAGCTGTTTTTT. Its protein is CASSKDRTRSTGELFF.

The V call is TRBV5-1, the J call TRBJ1-1, with D uncertain. Germline V gene data show CDR1 as SGHRS and CDR2 as YFSETQ. Trimming removed 0 bases from V and 0 bases from J, with 9 bases in between. The CDR3 runs 15 residues. The CDR3 sequence is CASSLGVILNTEAFF. The CDR3 nucleotides read TGCGCCAGCAGCTTGGGTGTAATCCTGAACACTGAAGCTTTCTTT.

This clone was observed many times. The chain employs TRBV7-6 and TRBJ1-6, with D unresolved. Between the trimmed V and J ends, which lost 1 base and 6 bases, there was a span of 4 bases. Per germline, CDR1 SGHVS and CDR2 FNYEAQ. CDR3 length: 13 residues. CDR3 loop: CASSLGGNSPLHF. The CDR3 DNA sequence: TGTGCCAGCAGCTTAGGCGGTAATTCACCCCTCCACTTT.

This sequence joins TRBV28 and TRBJ2-1, with D hard to call. Trimming took 3 bases from V and 0 from J, leaving 6 bases between them. The CDR3 has 14 amino acids. CDR1 and CDR2 (germline): MDHEN, SYDVKM. This CDR3 is CASSLPDSYNEQFF. The DNA of the CDR3 is TGTGCCAGCAGTTTGCCAGACTCCTACAATGAGCAGTTCTTC. The complete variable domain, with remaining parts taken from reference TRBV28 and TRBJ2-1, reads DVKVTQSSRYLVKRTGEKVFLECVQDMDHENMFWYRQDPGLGLRLIYFSYDVKMKEKGDIPEGYSVSREKKERFSLILESASTNQTSMYLCASSLPDSYNEQFFGPGTRLTVL.

The rearrangement uses TRBV25-1 and TRBJ2-5, with 11 bases lining up with TRBD2. Germline loops: CDR1 MGHDK, CDR2 SYGVNS. CDR3 length: 14 amino acids. Trimming took 5 bases from V and 6 from J; bases not matched to a gene: 5. CDR3 bases: TGTGCCAGCAGTTTTAGCGGGGGGGCGAAGACCCAGTACTTC. This translates into CASSFSGGAKTQYF. Drawing the rest from reference TRBV25-1 and TRBJ2-5, the complete variable domain is EADIYQTPRYLVIGTGKKITLECSQTMGHDKMYWYQQDPGMELHLIHYSYGVNSTEKGDLSSESTVSRIRTEHFPLTLESARPSHTSQYLCASSFSGGAKTQYFGPGTRLLVL.

The V call is TRBV4-3, the J call TRBJ1-3; 7 nucleotides match TRBD1. CDR1 and CDR2 from the germline V gene are LGHNA and YSLEER. V gave up 3 bases and J gave up 1 base; unmatched junction bases: 3. The CDR3 length is 15 residues. The CDR3 protein is CASSQETGSGNTIYF. CDR3 nucleotides: TGCGCCAGCAGCCAGGAGACAGGGTCTGGAAACACCATATATTTT.

V gene TRBV6-5 combines with J gene TRBJ1-2, with D tentatively TRBD1 (6 bases). Germline lookup yields CDR1 MNHEY and CDR2 SVGAGI. The CDR3 loop spans 12 amino acids. Between the trimmed V and J ends, which lost 2 bases and 7 bases, there was a span of 8 bases. DNA of the CDR3: TGTGCCAGCAGTTACAAACAGGGTGGCTACACCTTC. Translation gives CASSYKQGGYTF.

The rearrangement joins TRBV19 to TRBJ1-1; the match to TRBD1 covers 8 bases. The CDR3 is 14 amino acids. After removal of 4 bases from V and 4 bases from J, the junction contained 5 bases not matched to a gene. Looked up from germline, CDR1 is LNHDA and CDR2 is SQIVND (reference sequence). DNA of the CDR3: TGTGCCAGTAGTACACAGGGGGAAAGCACTGAAGCTTTCTTT. It yields the protein CASSTQGESTEAFF.

V gene TRBV19 combines with J gene TRBJ2-3; 14 positions agree with TRBD2. The CDR3 runs 16 residues. After removal of 4 bases from V and 1 base from J, the junction contained 1 base not matched to a gene. The germline CDR1 and CDR2 sequences are LNHDA and SQIVND (reference sequence). In DNA, the CDR3 is TGTGCCAGTAGTACGGGACTAGCGGGGGGCACAGATACGCAGTATTTT. Translation gives CASSTGLAGGTDTQYF. The variable domain in full, with the rest retrieved from reference TRBV19 and TRBJ2-3, is DGGITQSPKYLFRKEGQNVTLSCEQNLNHDAMYWYRQDPGQGLRLIYYSQIVNDFQKGDIAEGYSVSREKKESFPLTVTSAQKNPTAFYLCASSTGLAGGTDTQYFGPGTRLTVL.

This chain connects TRBV2 to TRBJ1-3; 10 bases line up with TRBD1. The germline gives CDR1 SNHLY, CDR2 FYNNEI. J lost 2 bases, V lost 7 bases, and 17 bases had no gene match. The CDR3 consists of 19 residues. Here the CDR3 reads CASTPWGTGVKLTGNTIYF. CDR3 DNA: TGTGCCAGCACCCCATGGGGGACAGGGGTAAAATTGACTGGAAACACCATATATTTT.

This clone occurred many times. The chain joins TRBV5-4 to TRBJ2-3; 10 bases fit TRBD2. The V and J ends lost 3 bases and 1 base, in that order; junction bases with no gene match: 5. Germline lookup yields CDR1 SGHNT and CDR2 YYREEE (reference sequence). CDR3 size: 16 residues. This CDR3 is CASSSGGTSGTDTQYF. The CDR3 nucleotides read TGTGCCAGCAGCTCTGGAGGGACTAGCGGCACAGATACGCAGTATTTT. Looking up the rest from reference TRBV5-4 and TRBJ2-3 gives the full variable domain: ETGVTQSPTHLIKTRGQQVTLRCSSQSGHNTVSWYQQALGQGPQFIFQYYREEENGRGNFPPRFSGLQFPNYSSELNVNALELDDSALYLCASSSGGTSGTDTQYFGPGTRLTVL.

V usage is TRBV27 and J usage is TRBJ1-2, with TRBD1 matching 8 bases. V gave up 11 bases and J gave up 7 bases; unmatched junction bases: 12. From germline, CDR1 is MNHEY and CDR2 SMNVEV (reference sequence). There are 13 residues in the CDR3. Here the CDR3 reads CALKWQGARGYTF. CDR3 bases: TGTGCCCTGAAGTGGCAGGGGGCTCGTGGCTACACCTTC.

This clone is classed as medium-sized. At the DNA level, this CDR3 is encoded by other sequences in the same sample as well. The CDR3 here is CASSPRDREYEQYF. CDR3 sequence (DNA): TGTGCCAGCAGCCCCAGGGACAGGGAATACGAGCAGTACTTC. The chain links TRBV13 to TRBJ2-7; 9 nucleotides agree with TRBD1. With 5 bases clipped from V and 4 bases from J, the junction kept 6 bases outside the gene matches. The CDR3 spans 14 residues. Germline V gene lookup returns CDR1 PRHDT and CDR2 FYEKMQ (reference sequence).

The chain employs TRBV3-1 (or the pseudogene TRBV3-2) and TRBJ1-3; 7 bases align to TRBD1. The CDR3 length is 15 residues. The V gene's germline CDR1 is LGHDT and CDR2 YNNKEL (reference sequence). J lost 4 bases, V lost 1 base, and 4 bases had no gene match. CDR3 region: CASSQVTGTGNTIYF. The DNA of the CDR3 is TGTGCCAGCAGCCAAGTGACAGGGACCGGAAACACCATATATTTT.

V gene TRBV5-8 combines with J gene TRBJ1-4; the match to TRBD1 covers 9 bases. Germline-derived CDR1 and CDR2 are SGHTS and YDEGEE. The CDR3 runs to 14 residues. J was trimmed by 8 bases and V by 4 bases; bases with no gene match: 6. DNA of the CDR3: TGTGCCAGCAGCCTACAGGGGGCCGGGGAAAAACTGTTTTTT. It specifies CASSLQGAGEKLFF.

The V call is TRBV5-5, the J call TRBJ2-4; TRBD1 is a possible D gene (5 bases). The germline V gene has CDR1 SGHKS and CDR2 YYEKEE (reference sequence). With 0 bases removed from V and 8 bases from J, the gap between germline ends came to 9 bases. CDR3 size: 13 residues. CDR3 in amino acids: CASSLAGLDIQYF. The CDR3 bases are TGTGCCAGCAGCTTGGCAGGGTTGGACATTCAGTACTTC.

The genes are TRBV29-1 and TRBJ1-1; D possibly corresponds to TRBD1 (5 bases). The CDR3 runs 12 residues. Germline values: CDR1 SQVTM, CDR2 ANQGSEA. V was trimmed by 3 bases and J by 5 bases, leaving 10 bases between them. CDR3 sequence reads: CSVDDSRTEAFF. Here the CDR3 DNA reads TGCAGCGTTGACGACAGTAGAACTGAAGCTTTCTTT.